This passage covers 5 T cell receptor beta chains from one sample sequenced in a study of cytomegalovirus exposure and HLA in healthy donors. 60 Vbeta and 13 Jbeta primers were used in PCR. The table came from immunoSEQ multiplex PCR; TCRdb's copy has only in-frame clones and leaves some out. The table shows around 55,000 clones, with approximately 80% occurring only once. The sequencing sample was made of PBMCs. The source of these receptors is a female donor in good health and CMV-seronegative.

The V gene is TRBV19, the J gene TRBJ1-3; D is uncertain. With 6 bases removed from V and 4 bases from J, the gap between germline ends came to 16 bases. The germline V gene encodes CDR1 LNHDA and CDR2 SQIVND (reference sequence). CDR3 length equals 15 residues. In DNA, the CDR3 is TGTGCCAGTAGCGCCGGGAGCCTAGGGGGAAACACCATATATTTT. Its translation: CASSAGSLGGNTIYF.

This clone was picked up a small number of times. This chain uses TRBV2 with TRBJ1-1; D ambiguous. V was shortened by 7 bases and J by 1 base, with 10 bases between the two germline ends. Germline CDR1 and CDR2: SNHLY and FYNNEI. This CDR3 has 13 amino acids. The CDR3 region is CASTGLGNTEAFF. CDR3 in DNA: TGTGCCAGCACCGGGTTGGGGAACACTGAAGCTTTCTTT.

This clone came up a few times. The CDR3 DNA is TGTGCCAGCAGTGAATTGAGCGGGGGGGGACAAGAGACCCAGTACTTC. It yields the protein CASSELSGGGQETQYF. V gene TRBV6-1 combines with J gene TRBJ2-5, with TRBD2 matching 10 bases. Per germline, CDR1 MNHNS and CDR2 SASEGT. V lost 2 bases, J lost 2 bases, and 5 bases stayed unmatched. The CDR3 covers 16 residues.

This clone has only a few counts. The CDR3 DNA reads as TGTGCCAGTAGTTTTCTAGCGGGGGGCTCAAAGGATGAGCAGTTCTTC. Its translation is CASSFLAGGSKDEQFF. The V and J genes are TRBV19 and TRBJ2-1; 11 positions agree with TRBD2. J lost 8 bases, V lost 5 bases, and 11 bases had no gene match. The CDR3 extends over 16 amino acids. The V gene's germline CDR1 is LNHDA and CDR2 SQIVND (reference sequence).

The J gene is TRBJ2-7, the V gene TRBV6-6, with unresolved D. The V gene's germline CDR1 is MNHNY and CDR2 SVGAGI (reference sequence). The CDR3 is 14 amino acids. Deletions cut 2 bases from V and 6 bases from J, with 14 bases between. CDR3 region: CASSYSLSLSEQYF. For the CDR3, the DNA is TGTGCCAGCAGTTACAGCCTATCGCTGTCCGAGCAGTACTTC.